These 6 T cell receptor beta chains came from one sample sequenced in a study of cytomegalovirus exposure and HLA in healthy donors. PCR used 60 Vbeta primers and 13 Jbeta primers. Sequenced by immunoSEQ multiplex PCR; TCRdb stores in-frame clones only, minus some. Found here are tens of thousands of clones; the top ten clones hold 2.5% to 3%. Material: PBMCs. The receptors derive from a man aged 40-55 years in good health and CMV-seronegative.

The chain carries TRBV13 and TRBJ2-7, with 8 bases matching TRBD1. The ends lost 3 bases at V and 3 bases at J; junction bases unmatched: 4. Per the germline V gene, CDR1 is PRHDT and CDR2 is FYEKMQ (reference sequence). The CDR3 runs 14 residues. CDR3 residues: CASSFRGQDYEQYF. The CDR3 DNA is TGTGCCAGCAGCTTCCGGGGACAGGACTACGAGCAGTACTTC.

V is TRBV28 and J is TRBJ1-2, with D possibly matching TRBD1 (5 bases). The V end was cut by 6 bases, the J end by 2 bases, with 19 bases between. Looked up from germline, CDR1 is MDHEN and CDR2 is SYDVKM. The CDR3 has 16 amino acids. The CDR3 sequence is CASSSPQEGMNYGYTF. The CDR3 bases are TGTGCCAGCAGCTCCCCCCAGGAGGGGATGAACTATGGCTACACCTTC.

This CDR3 reads CASSQFGQGGYGYTF. The CDR3 bases are TGTGCCAGCAGCCAATTCGGACAGGGTGGCTATGGCTACACCTTC. V and J are TRBV9 and TRBJ1-2; TRBD1 aligns across 8 bases. In germline, CDR1 is SGDLS, CDR2 YYNGEE. The CDR3 totals 15 residues. V shed 4 bases and J 4 bases; nucleotides not matched to a gene: 9.

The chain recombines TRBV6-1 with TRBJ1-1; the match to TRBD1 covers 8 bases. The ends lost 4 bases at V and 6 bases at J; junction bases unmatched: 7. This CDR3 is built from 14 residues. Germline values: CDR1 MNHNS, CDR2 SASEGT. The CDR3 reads CASSVLSGGSEAFF. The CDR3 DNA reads TGTGCCAGCAGTGTCTTGTCAGGGGGCTCTGAAGCTTTCTTT.

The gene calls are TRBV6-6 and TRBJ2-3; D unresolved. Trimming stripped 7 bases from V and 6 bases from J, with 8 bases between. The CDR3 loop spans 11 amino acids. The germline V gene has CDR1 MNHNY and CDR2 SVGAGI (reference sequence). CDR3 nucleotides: TGTGCCAGCACGTTATCGGATACGCAGTATTTT. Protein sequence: CASTLSDTQYF.

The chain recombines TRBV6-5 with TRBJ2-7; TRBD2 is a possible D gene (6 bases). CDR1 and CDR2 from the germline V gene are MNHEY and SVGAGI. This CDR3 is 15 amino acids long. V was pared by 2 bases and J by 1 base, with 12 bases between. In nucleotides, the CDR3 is TGTGCCAGCAGTTACGCGCAGGGAGGTTCCTACGAGCAGTACTTC. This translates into CASSYAQGGSYEQYF.